What follows are 30 T cell receptor beta chains derived from one specimen sequenced in a study of cytomegalovirus exposure and HLA in healthy donors. The PCR made use of 60 Vbeta and 13 Jbeta primers. The assay was immunoSEQ multiplex PCR, and TCRdb's table has in-frame clones only and misses some. The sample includes 95,000 to 110,000 clones, around four fifths of them seen just once. The specimen was PBMCs. Source of these receptors: a woman between 40 and 55 years old in good health and CMV-seronegative.

V usage is TRBV4-2 and J usage is TRBJ2-7, with D perhaps matching TRBD2 (6 bases). V lost 4 bases, J lost 7 bases, and 14 bases lay in between. CDR1 is LGHNA, CDR2 YNFKEQ, per germline. This CDR3 is built from 13 residues. The CDR3 bases are TGTGCCAGCAGCCCGGGGGAGCTGAGTGAGCAGTACTTC. It is translated as CASSPGELSEQYF.

CDR3 in amino acids: CASTRDRGRPYEQYF. The CDR3 nucleotides are TGTGCCAGCACCCGAGACAGGGGGCGACCCTACGAGCAGTACTTC. V and J are TRBV2 and TRBJ2-7, with 10 bases that match TRBD1. The CDR3 totals 15 residues. The germline V gene has CDR1 SNHLY and CDR2 FYNNEI. Trimming removed 7 bases from V and 2 bases from J; junction bases left unmatched: 8.

V is TRBV6-5 and J is TRBJ2-7; D unresolved. Trimming cost V 1 base and J 3 bases, with 10 bases left between them. The length of the CDR3 is 14 residues. The germline gives CDR1 MNHEY, CDR2 SVGAGI. CDR3 coding DNA: TGTGCCAGCAGTTACTACAGCTTCGGCTACGAGCAGTACTTC. Translating gives CASSYYSFGYEQYF.

The J gene is TRBJ1-2, the V gene TRBV7-8; tentative D call: TRBD1 (6 bases). V gave up 1 base and J gave up 0 bases, with 12 bases separating them. This CDR3 region has 16 residues. CDR1 is SGHVS, CDR2 FQNEAQ, per germline. This CDR3 is CASSLGGGQTNYGYTF. CDR3 in DNA: TGTGCCAGCAGCTTAGGCGGGGGGCAAACTAACTATGGCTACACCTTC.

This clone was seen just once. The CDR3 loop reads CASNQGGGSYEQYF. The CDR3 DNA reads as TGTGCCAGCAACCAGGGAGGTGGGTCCTACGAGCAGTACTTC. The chain links TRBV9 to TRBJ2-7; weak D call: TRBD2 (6 bases). Germline values: CDR1 SGDLS, CDR2 YYNGEE. V lost 6 bases to trimming and J lost 1 base, with 14 bases between them. The CDR3 is made up of 14 amino acids.

The chain couples TRBV6-4 to TRBJ2-1; D ambiguous. Between the trimmed V and J ends, which lost 6 bases and 0 bases, there was a span of 9 bases. This CDR3 is built from 14 residues. Germline V gene sequence: CDR1 MRHNA, CDR2 SNTAGT. As DNA, the CDR3 is TGTGCCAGCAGCCCGAGTTCCTCCTACAATGAGCAGTTCTTC. Translating it yields CASSPSSSYNEQFF.

This clone showed up just once. The chain is built from TRBV6-5 and TRBJ2-7; D remains unclear. From germline, CDR1 is MNHEY and CDR2 SVGAGI. V lost 8 bases and J lost 3, with 17 bases in between. This CDR3 has 14 residues. The DNA for the CDR3 is TGTGCCAGCTCTGCCTCCCTCCCCTACTACGAGCAGTACTTC. Its translation: CASSASLPYYEQYF.

This rearrangement joins TRBV7-6 to TRBJ2-7, with a weak D call TRBD2 (6 bases). From germline, CDR1 is SGHVS and CDR2 FNYEAQ. The CDR3 totals 14 residues. DNA of the CDR3: TGTACCAAAGGGAGCGGAGGGGTCTCCTACGAGCAGTACTTC. As protein: CTKGSGGVSYEQYF.

In the case of this clone: The junction does not match germline at one end; this may be a read error. The chain carries TRBV28 and TRBJ1-2; D perhaps matches TRBD1 (6 bases). The CDR3 consists of 12 residues. The germline V gene encodes CDR1 MDHEN and CDR2 SYDVKM. The CDR3 coding sequence is TGTGCCAGCAGGCGGCAACAGGGTCGGCTGGTATTC. Its translation: CASRRQQGRLVF.

This clone showed up just a few times. The chain links TRBV7-6 to TRBJ1-1, with unresolved D. V was clipped by 5 bases and J by 7 bases, with 14 bases between them. This CDR3 spans 13 amino acids. In germline, CDR1 is SGHVS, CDR2 FNYEAQ. CDR3 in amino acids: CASSPPGSLEAFF. CDR3 bases: TGTGCCAGCAGCCCACCCGGGAGCCTTGAAGCTTTCTTT. Full variable domain (rest looked up from reference TRBV7-6 and TRBJ1-1): GAGVSQSPRYKVTKRGQDVALRCDPISGHVSLYWYRQALGQGPEFLTYFNYEAQQDKSGLPNDRFSAERPEGSISTLTIQRTEQRDSAMYRCASSPPGSLEAFFGQGTRLTVV.

This rearrangement joins TRBV25-1 to TRBJ2-4; 8 bases are a match to TRBD2. J gave up 3 bases and V 2 bases, and 3 bases lay outside the gene matches. Germline V gives CDR1 MGHDK, CDR2 SYGVNS. The CDR3 totals 15 residues. CDR3 DNA sequence: TGTGCCAGCAGTGAAGAGGGGACTAGCAAAAACATTCAGTACTTC. This translates into CASSEEGTSKNIQYF.

The V call is TRBV28, the J call TRBJ2-1, with 7 bases aligning to TRBD1. The CDR3 spans 15 residues. The junction had 10 bases not matched to a gene; V was cut back by 7 bases and J by 4 bases. Germline values: CDR1 MDHEN, CDR2 SYDVKM. The CDR3: CASKGAELLYNEQFF. The CDR3 DNA reads TGTGCCAGCAAGGGGGCCGAACTGCTATACAATGAGCAGTTCTTC.

The V and J genes are TRBV4-1 and TRBJ2-1; TRBD2 matches 11 bases. Trimming cost V 4 bases and J 6 bases; bases outside gene matches: 11. The CDR3 totals 17 residues. From germline, CDR1 is MGHRA and CDR2 YSYEKL. CDR3 in DNA: TGCGCCAGCAGCCTTCATGCCCCAACTAGCGGGAGCAATGAGCAGTTCTTC. Translating gives CASSLHAPTSGSNEQFF.

This chain uses TRBV5-5 with TRBJ2-2; tentatively, D is TRBD1 (5 bases). Trimming shortened V by 4 bases and J by 4 bases, and 11 bases separated the two germline ends. There are 14 residues in the CDR3. Germline V gene lookup returns CDR1 SGHKS and CDR2 YYEKEE (reference sequence). The CDR3: CASSRQKITGELFF. The CDR3, as DNA: TGTGCCAGCAGCAGACAGAAAATCACCGGGGAGCTGTTTTTT.

A few counts support this clone. Relative to the germline gene, one junction end is altered; a read error may explain this. J is TRBJ2-1 and V is TRBV7-7; TRBD2 matches 14 bases. The CDR3 sequence is 15 residues long. Germline V gene sequence: CDR1 SSHAT, CDR2 FNYEAQ (reference sequence). CDR3 sequence (DNA): TGTGCTAGCAGCACCGGGACTAGCGGGAGCGATGAGCAGTTCTTC. Encoded protein: CASSTGTSGSDEQFF.

This sequence joins TRBV5-4 and TRBJ1-6, with 8 bases that match TRBD1. The junction had 12 bases not matched to a gene; V was cut back by 3 bases and J by 7 bases. This CDR3 is built from 17 residues. CDR1 and CDR2 (germline): SGHNT, YYREEE (reference sequence). The CDR3, as DNA: TGTGCCAGCAGCTCCCAAACGGACAGGGCTACAAATTCACCCCTCCACTTT. Protein: CASSSQTDRATNSPLHF.

CDR3 coding DNA: TGTGCCAGCAGCCGTAGCGGGAGCGACGAGCAGTACTTC. It translates to CASSRSGSDEQYF. The chain combines TRBV11-3 with TRBJ2-7; 9 bases agree with TRBD2. Germline loops: CDR1 SGHNT, CDR2 YENEEA. Trimming at V came to 5 bases and at J to 5 bases, leaving 4 bases not matched to a gene. This CDR3 has 13 amino acids.

The V gene is TRBV6-5, the J gene TRBJ1-3; TRBD1 matches at 7 bases. Germline values: CDR1 MNHEY, CDR2 SVGAGI. There are 15 residues in the CDR3. V shed 5 bases and J 0 bases; nucleotides not matched to a gene: 4. CDR3 sequence reads: CASSGQAISGNTIYF. CDR3 sequence (DNA): TGTGCCAGCAGTGGACAGGCTATCTCTGGAAACACCATATATTTT.

This sequence joins TRBV2 and TRBJ1-4; weak D call: TRBD1 (5 bases). There are 14 residues in the CDR3. Trimming shortened V by 6 bases and J by 1 base, and 9 bases separated the two germline ends. The V gene's germline CDR1 is SNHLY and CDR2 FYNNEI. This CDR3 reads CASRNGQTNEKLFF. In DNA, the CDR3 is TGTGCCAGCAGGAATGGACAAACTAATGAAAAACTGTTTTTT.

The chain is built from TRBV7-2 and TRBJ1-1; TRBD1 aligns across 9 bases. The CDR3 sequence is 13 residues long. Per the germline V gene, CDR1 is SGHTA and CDR2 is FQGNSA. V lost 3 bases, J lost 4 bases, and 0 bases stayed unmatched. CDR3 in amino acids: CASSLTGGTEAFF. The CDR3 DNA reads TGTGCCAGCAGCTTGACAGGGGGCACTGAAGCTTTCTTT.

V is TRBV7-8 and J is TRBJ1-2; 10 positions match TRBD1. J was trimmed by 6 bases and V by 5 bases; bases with no gene match: 6. CDR1 and CDR2 from the germline V gene are SGHVS and FQNEAQ. The CDR3 consists of 14 residues. In DNA, the CDR3 is TGTGCCAGCAGCCCAGGGGACAGGGGTAATGGCTACACCTTC. Translation gives CASSPGDRGNGYTF.

The chain employs TRBV27 and TRBJ2-3; 8 bases agree with TRBD1. V was pared by 5 bases and J by 0 bases, with 10 bases of the junction left unmatched. The CDR3 is 17 amino acids. CDR1 and CDR2 from the germline V gene are MNHEY and SMNVEV (reference sequence). CDR3 residues: CASSLGTGGISTDTQYF. For the CDR3, the DNA is TGTGCCAGCAGTCTAGGGACAGGCGGTATTAGCACAGATACGCAGTATTTT.

This clone has a handful of counts. This specimen includes other DNA sequences encoding the same CDR3. The V gene is TRBV7-8, the J gene TRBJ2-1; 12 nucleotides align to TRBD2. Germline lookup yields CDR1 SGHVS and CDR2 FQNEAQ. This CDR3 region has 14 residues. Trimming took 5 bases from V and 7 from J; bases not matched to a gene: 3. DNA for the CDR3: TGTGCCAGCAGCCTAGGGACTAGCGGGAATGAGCAGTTCTTC. As protein: CASSLGTSGNEQFF.

This sequence joins TRBV5-8 and TRBJ1-1, with D unresolved. The CDR3 totals 13 residues. V shed 2 bases and J shed 12 bases, with 17 bases lying between them. Germline CDR1 reads SGHTS; CDR2 reads YDEGEE. CDR3 coding DNA: TGTGCCAGCAGCTTTCTACCGGGGAGTAAAACTTTCTTT. Its protein product is CASSFLPGSKTFF.

V and J are TRBV28 and TRBJ1-5; tentative D call: TRBD1 (5 bases). Germline V gene data show CDR1 as MDHEN and CDR2 as SYDVKM. This CDR3 spans 15 amino acids. With 5 bases removed from V and 4 bases from J, the gap between germline ends came to 15 bases. The CDR3 coding sequence is TGTGCCAGCAGTCCACTCCAGGGTGGGAATCAGCCCCAGCATTTT. Its protein is CASSPLQGGNQPQHF.

This clone was counted between two and nine times. V and J are TRBV7-2 and TRBJ2-1, with 9 bases identical to TRBD2. Germline CDR1 SGHTA, CDR2 FQGNSA. With V trimmed by 2 bases and J by 1 base, 6 bases remained unmatched. This CDR3 region has 17 residues. The CDR3 sequence is CASSLIASGTSYNEQFF. CDR3 in DNA: TGTGCCAGCAGCTTAATCGCTAGCGGGACTTCCTACAATGAGCAGTTCTTC.

This rearrangement joins TRBV9 to TRBJ2-1; TRBD1 matches at 7 bases. Germline V gives CDR1 SGDLS, CDR2 YYNGEE. V lost 0 bases to trimming and J lost 3 bases; unmatched junction nucleotides: 3. This CDR3 spans 15 amino acids. The CDR3 nucleotides read TGTGCCAGCAGCGTAGTCGGGACAGACTACAATGAGCAGTTCTTC. Its protein product is CASSVVGTDYNEQFF.

The V gene is TRBV30, the J gene TRBJ1-6, with D perhaps TRBD1 (5 bases). The CDR3 has 16 residues. Trimming took off 0 bases at V and 9 bases at J, with 18 bases between the two ends. Per the germline V gene, CDR1 is GTSNPN and CDR2 is SVGIG (reference sequence). The CDR3 loop is CAWSVGGSGGGSPLHF. CDR3 DNA: TGTGCCTGGAGTGTGGGGGGGTCGGGAGGTGGTTCACCCCTCCACTTT. Complete variable domain (other parts from reference TRBV30 and TRBJ1-6): SQTIHQWPATLVQPVGSPLSLECTVEGTSNPNLYWYRQAAGRGLQLLFYSVGIGQISSEVPQNLSASRPQDRQFILSSKKLLLSDSGFYLCAWSVGGSGGGSPLHFGNGTRLTVT.

The chain has TRBV5-1 and TRBJ1-1, with 11 bases that match TRBD1. The CDR3 spans 17 residues. Germline trimming cut 1 base from V and 1 base from J; bases unmatched to any gene: 6. Germline CDR1 SGHRS, CDR2 YFSETQ. This CDR3 is CASSLIRTGGSNTEAFF. Here the CDR3 DNA reads TGCGCCAGCAGCTTGATCCGGACAGGGGGCTCGAACACTGAAGCTTTCTTT. The full variable domain, completed using reference TRBV5-1 and TRBJ1-1, is KAGVTQTPRYLIKTRGQQVTLSCSPISGHRSVSWYQQTPGQGLQFLFEYFSETQRNKGNFPGRFSGRQFSNSRSEMNVSTLELGDSALYLCASSLIRTGGSNTEAFFGQGTRLTVV.

This clone has a handful of counts. This chain uses TRBV9 with TRBJ2-5, with 8 bases fitting TRBD1. V was pared by 0 bases and J by 4 bases, with 8 bases of the junction left unmatched. CDR1 and CDR2 (germline): SGDLS, YYNGEE. The CDR3 runs 16 residues. CDR3 residues: CASSVAGAGGAETQYF. Here the CDR3 DNA reads TGTGCCAGCAGCGTAGCTGGAGCAGGGGGCGCAGAGACCCAGTACTTC.